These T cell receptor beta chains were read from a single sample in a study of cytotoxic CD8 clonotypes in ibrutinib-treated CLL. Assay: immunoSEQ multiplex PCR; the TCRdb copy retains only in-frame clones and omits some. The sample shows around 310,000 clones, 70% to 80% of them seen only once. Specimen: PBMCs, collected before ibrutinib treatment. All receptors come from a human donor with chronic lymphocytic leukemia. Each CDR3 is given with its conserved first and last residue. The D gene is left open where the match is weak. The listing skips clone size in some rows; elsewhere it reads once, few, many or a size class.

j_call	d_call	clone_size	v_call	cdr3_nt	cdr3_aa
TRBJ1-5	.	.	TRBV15	TGTGCCACCAGCCCTGCAGGGATGAATCAGCCCCAGCATTTT	CATSPAGMNQPQHF
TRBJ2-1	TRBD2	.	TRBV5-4	TGTGCCAGCAGCACCGGACTAGCGGGAGGTAACCGTGAGCAGTTCTTC	CASSTGLAGGNREQFF
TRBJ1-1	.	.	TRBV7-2	TGTGCCAGCAGCGACCCCGGGGGGGCGCACACTGAAGCTTTCTTT	CASSDPGGAHTEAFF
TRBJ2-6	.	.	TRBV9	TGTGCCAGCAGCGCCTACAACTCTGGGGCCAACGTCCTGACTTTC	CASSAYNSGANVLTF
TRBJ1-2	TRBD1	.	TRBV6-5	TGTGCCAGCAGACTTACAGGGGGGTTTAACTATGGCTACACCTTC	CASRLTGGFNYGYTF
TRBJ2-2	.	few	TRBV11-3	TGTGCCAGCAGCTTTTTGAACACCGGGGAGCTGTTTTTT	CASSFLNTGELFF
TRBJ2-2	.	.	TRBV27	TGTGCCAGCAGTTTATTAACCGGGGAGCTGTTTTTT	CASSLLTGELFF
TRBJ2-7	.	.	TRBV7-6	TGTGCCAGCAGCCATTACTCGGGACAAAACCCCTACGAGCAGTACTTC	CASSHYSGQNPYEQYF
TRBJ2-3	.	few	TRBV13	TGTGCCAGCAGCAACCGGACAGGCACAGATACGCAGTATTTT	CASSNRTGTDTQYF
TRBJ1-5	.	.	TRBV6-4	TGTGCCAGCAGTGAGGGGGCAGGCGCTCAGCCCCAGCATTTT	CASSEGAGAQPQHF